Given below is one T cell receptor (beta chain) in context. Its target is unknown. Template material for amplifying TCR beta CDR3 regions consisted of RNA transcripts. HTBI primers drove first-round RT-PCR of the TCR CDR3. TCRdb reanalysed the multiplex PCR reads using MiXCR and keeps one entry per CDR3 protein. The table includes about 480,000 distinct CDR3 sequences, approximately 15% detected once. From germline, CDR1 is MGHDK and CDR2 SYGVNS. This CDR3 is 13 amino acids long. V dropped 3 bases and J dropped 4; count of bases not matched to a gene: 2. This sample stems from a study of T cells in Graves' hyperthyroidism and ophthalmopathy. Whole-study findings and limits: The model made its ophthalmopathy prediction, and onset followed a median around 6.5 months later.

On the basis of clinical symptoms, serum thyroxine and TRAb, thyroid ultrasound and orbital computed tomography, diagnoses were made. Each 10 ml fresh peripheral blood draw supplied the PBMCs. The chain employs TRBV25-1 and TRBJ2-7, with TRBD2 matching 8 bases. Sequencing was performed on blood. This receptor was identified in a woman aged 18-29 years with Graves' hyperthyroidism. CDR3 bases: TGTGCCAGCAGTGAGGCGGGAGGATACGAGCAGTACGTC. Its translation: CASSEAGGYEQYV.